Included here is one T cell receptor beta chain sequence, with context. As yet, its antigen is unknown. The template was total RNA from whole blood, with no T cell sorting. This entry is derived from a study of monozygotic twins with inflammatory bowel disease. Per the germline V gene, CDR1 is SGHRS and CDR2 is YFSETQ. This CDR3 has 17 residues. In preparing each TCR library, roughly 3,200 ng of total RNA was used. The authors ran two nested PCRs of approximately 17 and 9 cycles on TCRalpha and TCRbeta cDNA. Using the 5' RACE reads, TCRdb records one entry per CDR3 protein without DNA. The sample includes about 450,000 distinct CDR3 sequences. Whole-study findings and limits: Since immunosuppressive treatments differed, patient repertoires may have gained added variability.

Material: blood. This chain links TRBV5-1 with TRBJ1-1; the TCRdb D gene call, TRBD1, has no DNA to confirm it. The TCR comes from a human donor with ulcerative colitis or Crohn's disease, or a healthy co-twin of an affected twin (not recorded which). CDR3 loop: CASSRQGQGRGNTEAFF.